This entry features one TCR beta chain sequence. The CDR3 loop spans 15 amino acids. The V and J ends lost 7 bases and 1 base, in that order; junction bases with no gene match: 9. Germline V CDR1 and CDR2: SNHLY, FYNNEI. This entry is derived from a study of beta chain features in type 1 diabetes. Every isolated RNA sample was fully reverse transcribed, so sequencing captured expressed TCRB transcripts. Method: immunoSEQ multiplex PCR; TCRdb's copy keeps in-frame clones and lacks some. This table has hundreds of thousands of clones, 15% to 20% appearing once. Sequencing was carried out using naive CD4+ T cells from blood. The TCR was taken from a woman aged 18-29 years in good health. V usage is TRBV2 and J usage is TRBJ2-7; TRBD2 aligns across 8 bases. The CDR3 region is CASTRAGVGSYEQYF. Here the CDR3 DNA reads TGTGCCAGCACTCGAGCGGGAGTCGGATCCTACGAGCAGTACTTC.